The rows below give T cell receptor beta chains drawn from one sample of a study of T-cell memory formation after mild COVID-19. TCRdb reprocessed the 5' RACE reads via MiXCR and lists one record per CDR3 protein. The sample contains 65,000 to 90,000 distinct CDR3 sequences, 9.5% to 15% of which appear only once. The sample comprised PBMCs or a T cell subset sorted from them (not recorded which). These receptors were collected from a man in his late teens or twenties who had mild COVID-19 (a few samples of this study predate the infection). Cell type and time point are not known. Both conserved end residues are part of each CDR3. Each record gives: V gene, D gene, clone size, J gene, CDR3 protein, CDR3 DNA. The D gene is left open where the match is weak. Expanded clones get a size class; other rows say once, few or many, or leave the size out.

TRBV4-3	TRBD1	-	TRBJ1-1	CASSQGTGEAFF	TGCGCCAGCAGCCAGGGGACAGGTGAAGCTTTCTTT
TRBV7-6	-	-	TRBJ2-7	CASSSAGSSYEQYF	TGTGCCAGCAGCTCCGCGGGCTCGTCCTACGAGCAGTACTTC
TRBV4-1	TRBD1	-	TRBJ1-4	CASSPWNPSGGYEKLFF	TGCGCCAGCAGCCCCTGGAACCCTTCAGGGGGCTATGAAAAACTGTTTTTT
TRBV6-5	TRBD1	few	TRBJ2-7	CASTYAGGGSYEQYF	TGTGCCAGCACCTATGCAGGGGGCGGCTCCTACGAGCAGTACTTC
TRBV21-1	-	-	TRBJ2-7	CASSERCQAGNYEQYF	TGTGCCAGCAGCGAACGATGTCAAGCTGGGAATTACGAGCAGTACTTC
TRBV7-9	-	-	TRBJ1-1	CASSLGWGENTEAFF	TGTGCCAGCAGCCTGGGTTGGGGGGAGAACACTGAAGCTTTCTTT
TRBV5-1	-	few	TRBJ1-1	CASRGTGMNTEAFF	TGCGCCAGCCGAGGGACTGGAATGAACACTGAAGCTTTCTTT
TRBV7-2	-	few	TRBJ2-2	CASSRPIEWELFF	TGTGCCAGCAGCCGACCGATAGAGTGGGAGCTGTTTTTT
TRBV7-6	-	few	TRBJ1-5	CASSGPTGPQHF	TGTGCCAGCAGTGGGCCTACAGGGCCCCAGCATTTT
TRBV6-7	-	-	TRBJ1-4	CASSYTRNPFF	TGTGCCAGCAGTTATACCCGGAATCCGTTTTTT
TRBV7-9	-	many	TRBJ2-3	CASSPQPGVGTDTQYF	TGTGCCAGCAGCCCCCAACCAGGTGTCGGAACAGATACGCAGTATTTT
TRBV12-3/TRBV12-4	-	few	TRBJ2-1	CASSLSQGSADNEQFF	TGTGCCAGCAGTTTATCCCAGGGGTCGGCCGACAATGAGCAGTTCTTC
TRBV2	-	-	TRBJ2-2	CASSDRGVENTGELFF	TGTGCCAGCAGTGATCGGGGAGTGGAGAACACCGGGGAGCTGTTTTTT
TRBV29-1	-	-	TRBJ2-7	CSVVPGRAPYEQYF	TGCAGCGTTGTACCGGGCAGGGCCCCCTACGAGCAGTACTTC
TRBV12-3/TRBV12-4	-	-	TRBJ2-2	CASTNIFAGELFF	TGTGCCAGCACCAACATTTTCGCCGGGGAGCTGTTTTTT
TRBV7-9	TRBD2	few	TRBJ2-4	CASSGGGNIQYF	TGTGCCAGCAGCGGGGGGGGAAACATTCAGTACTTC
TRBV29-1	TRBD2	few	TRBJ2-3	CSASTGTSGGAVADTQYF	TGCAGCGCCTCAACTGGGACTAGCGGGGGGGCCGTTGCAGATACGCAGTATTTT